Below, one T cell receptor (beta chain) is given with its context. This clonotype came up a few times. It has no known antigen specificity. No base quality information exists; no much larger clone differs at one position. The library was obtained by RT-PCR. Sequencing relied on a NextSeq 550. Using fastp at Q25 and MiXCR, TCRdb reprocessed the public reads and kept productive beta chains. CDR3 protein duplicates are merged, each entry listing the most common genes and DNA. The sample records about a million distinct CDR3 sequences, 15% to 20% of which are singletons. Around 6% of the sample goes to the ten largest clones. The CDR3 holds 14 amino acids from the cysteine to the phenylalanine. Kept here is only the CDR3 DNA, which spans 42 bases and is read in frame from base 1. The germline ends are 12 bases apart after V is trimmed by 2 bases and J by 5 bases. The data originate from a study of patients and donors after allogeneic stem cell transplantation (TCRdb year 2020).

What was sequenced was blood, either unsorted or a sorted T cell fraction (not recorded which). The chain couples TRBV12-3 or TRBV12-4 to TRBJ2-5, with TRBD2 as a weak D call on 7 bases. The TCR sequence derives from a human donor who was either an allogeneic HSCT recipient or a stem cell or donor lymphocyte infusion donor (not recorded which). It is not recorded whose cells these are; they may come from a transplant donor. The CDR3 is CASSLHGGQETQYF. The DNA is TGTGCCAGCAGTTTACACGGGGGGCAGGAGACCCAGTACTTC.